The 22 T cell receptor beta chains listed next were all sequenced from one sample in a study of blood T cell repertoires in COVID-19. Profiling relied on immunoSEQ multiplex PCR, and the TCRdb table lists in-frame clones only, not all of them. Among 200,000 to 250,000 clones listed, roughly 80% were seen once. The sequencing sample was made of peripheral blood. All receptors come from a woman between 65 and 79 years old with acute or convalescent COVID-19.

The sample holds one count of this clone. The rearrangement links TRBV6-1 to TRBJ1-6; no reliable D call. Germline assignment: CDR1 MNHNS and CDR2 SASEGT. Trimming pared 0 bases from V and 10 bases from J, leaving 13 bases between. This CDR3 comprises 15 residues. CDR3 bases: TGTGCCAGCAGTGAAGCGGTGGGCCTCAGGTCACCCCTCCACTTT. As protein: CASSEAVGLRSPLHF.

The V and J genes are TRBV27 and TRBJ2-3, with 8 bases aligning to TRBD2. The trim removed 0 bases at V and 8 bases at J, leaving 4 bases unmatched. This CDR3 contains 14 residues. CDR1 is MNHEY, CDR2 SMNVEV, per germline (reference sequence). CDR3 DNA: TGTGCCAGCAGTTTATCGCGGGGGGCTGTTACGCAGTATTTT. Residues: CASSLSRGAVTQYF.

Worth noting for this clone: The same CDR3 can be traced to other DNA sequences in this sample. The chain combines TRBV7-2 with TRBJ1-5, with D unclear. The germline CDR1 and CDR2 sequences are SGHTA and FQGNSA. The CDR3 is made up of 13 amino acids. Trimming shortened V by 2 bases and J by 1 base, and 3 bases separated the two germline ends. The CDR3 region is CASSLSSNQPQHF. CDR3 DNA: TGTGCCAGCAGCTTATCAAGCAATCAGCCCCAGCATTTT.

The table lists this clone with a few counts. The V and J genes are TRBV5-1 and TRBJ2-7; 7 bases are shared with TRBD1. Per germline, CDR1 SGHRS and CDR2 YFSETQ. This CDR3 is built from 16 residues. With 5 bases clipped from V and 2 bases from J, the junction kept 13 bases outside the gene matches. CDR3 loop: CASSYQQGPPPYEQYF. CDR3 in DNA: TGCGCCAGCAGTTATCAACAGGGGCCCCCTCCCTACGAGCAGTACTTC.

The chain has TRBV5-1 and TRBJ1-3; a possible D gene is TRBD1 (6 bases). The CDR3 is 16 residues long. V lost 0 bases and J 0 bases, leaving 10 bases between the germline ends. Per the germline V gene, CDR1 is SGHRS and CDR2 is YFSETQ. CDR3 coding DNA: TGCGCCAGCAGCTTGGAGCAGGGGCCCTCTGGAAACACCATATATTTT. Translating it yields CASSLEQGPSGNTIYF.

The chain recombines TRBV9 with TRBJ1-6, with 8 bases matching TRBD1. Trimming took 4 bases from V and 12 from J; bases not matched to a gene: 15. The V gene's germline CDR1 is SGDLS and CDR2 YYNGEE. The CDR3 runs 16 residues. The CDR3 bases are TGTGCCAGCAGCTTAGGACAGGGCGGAGGTCAGGGACCCCTCCACTTT. The encoded protein is CASSLGQGGGQGPLHF.

This clone has only one observation. The chain carries TRBV10-3 and TRBJ2-3; maybe TRBD2 (7 bases). The CDR3 sequence is 17 residues long. The V and J ends lost 3 bases and 0 bases respectively, with 16 bases between them. Germline V CDR1 and CDR2: ENHRY, SYGVKD. CDR3 sequence: CAISDLLGGASTDTQYF. DNA for the CDR3: TGTGCCATCAGTGATTTGTTGGGGGGGGCTAGCACAGATACGCAGTATTTT.

DNA of the CDR3: TGTGCCAGCGGACAGGGAAACAATTCACCCCTCCACTTT. It specifies CASGQGNNSPLHF. The chain combines TRBV2 with TRBJ1-6; 8 nucleotides line up with TRBD1. The CDR3 is made up of 13 amino acids. V lost 8 bases, J lost 7 bases, and 4 bases stayed unmatched. CDR1 and CDR2 from the germline V gene are SNHLY and FYNNEI.

The rearrangement links TRBV7-2 to TRBJ2-1; weak D call: TRBD1 (6 bases). Per the germline V gene, CDR1 is SGHTA and CDR2 is FQGNSA. The V end lost 7 bases, the J end lost 4 bases, and 20 bases lay between the germline ends. The CDR3 is 16 residues long. Written as DNA, the CDR3 is TGTGCCAGCACTCCGGAGAGGGGGTCTTTATACAATGAGCAGTTCTTC. This gives the protein CASTPERGSLYNEQFF.

The rearrangement uses TRBV5-1 and TRBJ1-2; possible D gene TRBD1, 5 bases. This CDR3 has 13 amino acids. From germline, CDR1 is SGHRS and CDR2 YFSETQ. V gave up 4 bases and J gave up 4 bases, with 11 bases separating them. The CDR3 nucleotides read TGCGCCAGCAGCGGGGAAACAGGCTATGGCTACACCTTC. Translated, it gives CASSGETGYGYTF.

The table lists this clone with a count of one. V is TRBV19 and J is TRBJ2-6; 9 bases align to TRBD1. Germline CDR1 LNHDA, CDR2 SQIVND (reference sequence). The CDR3 has 18 amino acids. V was clipped by 4 bases and J by 0 bases; unmatched bases: 7. This chain's CDR3 is CASSRDRDRLSGANVLTF. The CDR3, as DNA: TGTGCCAGTAGTAGGGACAGGGACAGACTCTCTGGGGCCAACGTCCTGACTTTC.

V is TRBV2 and J is TRBJ1-2; 9 nucleotides agree with TRBD1. With V trimmed by 5 bases and J by 3 bases, 10 bases remained unmatched. This CDR3 spans 16 amino acids. Germline assignment: CDR1 SNHLY and CDR2 FYNNEI. The CDR3 DNA is TGTGCCAGCAGTTTCCCACAGGGGGCGCGGCACTATGGCTACACCTTC. Translating it yields CASSFPQGARHYGYTF.

This rearrangement joins TRBV4-1 to TRBJ1-1; D is unclear. V lost 4 bases, J lost 0 bases, and 6 bases lay in between. The CDR3 is made up of 13 amino acids. CDR1 MGHRA and CDR2 YSYEKL come from the germline V gene. CDR3 region: CASSLRLNTEAFF. In nucleotides, the CDR3 is TGCGCCAGCAGCCTCCGTCTGAACACTGAAGCTTTCTTT.

A word on this clone: Other DNA sequences of this sample code for an identical CDR3. CDR3 nucleotide sequence: TGTGCCAGCTCACCAAGTCCGGGGGACACTGAAGCTTTCTTT. This encodes CASSPSPGDTEAFF. This chain joins TRBV18 and TRBJ1-1; tentatively, D is TRBD1 (5 bases). This CDR3 has 14 residues. V lost 2 bases to trimming and J lost 3 bases, with 10 bases between them. The V gene's germline CDR1 is KGHSH and CDR2 LQKENI.

This clone was counted once. J is TRBJ1-6 and V is TRBV13, with D maybe TRBD1 (5 bases). Germline CDR1 reads PRHDT; CDR2 reads FYEKMQ (reference sequence). The CDR3 has 15 amino acids. The V end was cut by 2 bases, the J end by 5 bases, with 10 bases between. CDR3 in DNA: TGTGCCAGCAGCTTACTGACAGAAGATAATTCACCCCTCCACTTT. Translated, it gives CASSLLTEDNSPLHF.

V gene TRBV5-1 combines with J gene TRBJ1-2, with TRBD1 identical over 7 bases. Germline V lookup: CDR1 SGHRS, CDR2 YFSETQ. Trimming removed 4 bases from V and 3 bases from J; junction bases left unmatched: 6. This CDR3 contains 14 residues. The CDR3 DNA reads as TGCGCCAGCAGCCCCCGGACAGGCGACTATGGCTACACCTTC. Translating gives CASSPRTGDYGYTF.

The chain carries TRBV5-4 and TRBJ2-3; no clear D. V was trimmed by 5 bases and J by 4 bases, leaving 20 bases between them. CDR3 length: 16 amino acids. Germline V CDR1 and CDR2: SGHNT, YYREEE (reference sequence). The CDR3 coding sequence is TGTGCCAGCAGTGGCTCTAGGATGGCTGGTGCAGATACGCAGTATTTT. Translating gives CASSGSRMAGADTQYF.

The chain joins TRBV6-5 to TRBJ1-5; TRBD1 matches 8 bases. There are 14 residues in the CDR3. With V trimmed by 6 bases and J by 4 bases, 5 bases remained unmatched. Germline V gives CDR1 MNHEY, CDR2 SVGAGI. This CDR3 is CASSAGTGNQPQHF. The CDR3 coding sequence is TGTGCCAGCAGCGCTGGGACAGGAAATCAGCCCCAGCATTTT.

This rearrangement joins TRBV7-2 to TRBJ2-1, with TRBD2 matching 13 bases. The CDR3 is 15 amino acids. Per the germline V gene, CDR1 is SGHTA and CDR2 is FQGNSA. After removal of 11 bases from V and 2 bases from J, the junction contained 6 bases not matched to a gene. CDR3 loop: CASRLAGGPYNEQFF. CDR3 coding DNA: TGTGCCTCTCGACTAGCGGGGGGCCCCTACAATGAGCAGTTCTTC.

V and J are TRBV20-1 and TRBJ1-2, with D perhaps TRBD1 (5 bases). Germline V gene sequence: CDR1 DFQATT, CDR2 SNEGSKA (reference sequence). Deletions cut 6 bases from V and 7 bases from J, with 9 bases between. The CDR3 covers 10 residues. CDR3 nucleotide sequence: TGCAGTGCAGGGGCAGCTGGCTACACCTTC. It is translated as CSAGAAGYTF.

The chain employs TRBV4-1 and TRBJ2-1; 9 nucleotides line up with TRBD2. There are 16 residues in the CDR3. V gave up 0 bases and J gave up 9 bases; unmatched junction bases: 9. Per germline, CDR1 MGHRA and CDR2 YSYEKL. The CDR3 DNA sequence: TGCGCCAGCAGCCAAGATACGGCGGGGGGGCTTAGTGAGCAGTTCTTC. Translated: CASSQDTAGGLSEQFF.

The chain employs TRBV28 and TRBJ2-1; 8 nucleotides agree with TRBD2. Germline V lookup: CDR1 MDHEN, CDR2 SYDVKM. V lost 5 bases and J lost 7; bases outside the gene matches: 7. The CDR3 contains 14 residues. This CDR3 is CASSTGGRINEQFF. In DNA, the CDR3 is TGTGCCAGCAGTACGGGGGGGCGGATAAATGAGCAGTTCTTC.